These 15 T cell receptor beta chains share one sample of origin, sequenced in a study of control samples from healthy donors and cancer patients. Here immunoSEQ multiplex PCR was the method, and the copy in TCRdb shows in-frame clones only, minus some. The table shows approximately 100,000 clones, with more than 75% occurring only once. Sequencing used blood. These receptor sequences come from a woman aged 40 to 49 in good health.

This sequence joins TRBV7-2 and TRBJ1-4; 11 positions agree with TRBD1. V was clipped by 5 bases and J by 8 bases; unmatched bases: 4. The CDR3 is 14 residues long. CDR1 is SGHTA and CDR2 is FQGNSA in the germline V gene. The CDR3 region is CASSRDRGGEKLFF. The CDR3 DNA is TGTGCCAGCAGCCGGGACAGGGGGGGCGAAAAACTGTTTTTT.

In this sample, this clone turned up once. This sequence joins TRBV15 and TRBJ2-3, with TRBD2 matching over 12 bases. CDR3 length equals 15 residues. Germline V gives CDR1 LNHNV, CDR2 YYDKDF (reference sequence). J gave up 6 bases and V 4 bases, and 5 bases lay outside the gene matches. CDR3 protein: CATSTLAGGLDTQYF. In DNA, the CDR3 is TGTGCCACCAGCACACTAGCGGGGGGCCTGGATACGCAGTATTTT.

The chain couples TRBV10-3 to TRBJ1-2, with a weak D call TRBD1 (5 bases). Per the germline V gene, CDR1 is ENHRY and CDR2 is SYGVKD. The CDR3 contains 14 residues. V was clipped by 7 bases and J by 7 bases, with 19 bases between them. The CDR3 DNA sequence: TGTGCCATCACCCCCCAGGCCGAGAGGGGTGGCTACACCTTC. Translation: CAITPQAERGGYTF.

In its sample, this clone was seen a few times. CDR3 DNA: TGTGCCACCAGTGATCCATCAGGGTCCGGGGAGCTGTTTTTT. This gives the protein CATSDPSGSGELFF. This rearrangement joins TRBV24-1 to TRBJ2-2, with a possible D match to TRBD1 (5 bases). The CDR3 sequence is 14 residues long. Germline V gene sequence: CDR1 KGHDR, CDR2 SFDVKD. Trimming shortened V by 3 bases and J by 6 bases, and 10 bases separated the two germline ends.

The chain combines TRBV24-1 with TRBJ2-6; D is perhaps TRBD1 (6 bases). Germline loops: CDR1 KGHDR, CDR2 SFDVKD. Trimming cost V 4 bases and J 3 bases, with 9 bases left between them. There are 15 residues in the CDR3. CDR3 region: CATSDAGVGANVLTF. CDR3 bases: TGTGCCACCAGTGACGCAGGGGTTGGGGCCAACGTCCTGACTTTC.

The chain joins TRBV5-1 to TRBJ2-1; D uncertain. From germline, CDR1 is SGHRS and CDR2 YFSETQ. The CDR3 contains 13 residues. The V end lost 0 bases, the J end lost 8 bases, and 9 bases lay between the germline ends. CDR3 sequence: CASSLAPGYEQFF. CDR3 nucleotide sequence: TGCGCCAGCAGCTTGGCCCCCGGGTATGAGCAGTTCTTC. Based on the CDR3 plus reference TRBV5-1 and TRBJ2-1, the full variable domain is KAGVTQTPRYLIKTRGQQVTLSCSPISGHRSVSWYQQTPGQGLQFLFEYFSETQRNKGNFPGRFSGRQFSNSRSEMNVSTLELGDSALYLCASSLAPGYEQFFGPGTRLTVL.

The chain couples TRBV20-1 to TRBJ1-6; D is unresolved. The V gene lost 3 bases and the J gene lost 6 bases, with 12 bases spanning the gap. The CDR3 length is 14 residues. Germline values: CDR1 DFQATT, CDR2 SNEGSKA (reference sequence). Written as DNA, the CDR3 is TGCAGTGCTAGTAACAAACCAAGTAATTCACCCCTCCACTTT. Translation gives CSASNKPSNSPLHF.

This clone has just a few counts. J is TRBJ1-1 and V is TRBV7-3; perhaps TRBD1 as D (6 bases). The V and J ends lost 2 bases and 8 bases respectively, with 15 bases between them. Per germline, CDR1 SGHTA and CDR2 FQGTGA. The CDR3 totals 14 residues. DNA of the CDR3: TGTGCCAGCAGCTTATTGGGGGCGGCGGGAGAAGCTTTCTTT. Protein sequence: CASSLLGAAGEAFF.

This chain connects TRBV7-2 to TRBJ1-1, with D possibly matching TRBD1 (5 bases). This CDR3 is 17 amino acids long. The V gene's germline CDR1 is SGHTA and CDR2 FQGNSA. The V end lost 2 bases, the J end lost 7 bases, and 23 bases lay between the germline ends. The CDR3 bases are TGTGCCAGCAGCTTATACGGGATCAACTCAATGGGGGGTGAAGCTTTCTTT. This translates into CASSLYGINSMGGEAFF.

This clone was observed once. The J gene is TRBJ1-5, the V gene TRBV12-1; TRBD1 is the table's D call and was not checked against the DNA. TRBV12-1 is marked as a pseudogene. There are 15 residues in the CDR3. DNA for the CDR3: TGTGCCAGCAGCTTTGAGTCACAGGGAACTCAGCCCCAGCATTTT. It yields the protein CASSFESQGTQPQHF.

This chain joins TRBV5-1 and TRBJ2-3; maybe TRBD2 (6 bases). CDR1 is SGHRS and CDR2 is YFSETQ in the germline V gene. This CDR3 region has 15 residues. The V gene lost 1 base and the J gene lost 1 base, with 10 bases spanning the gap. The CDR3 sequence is CASSLSASGTDTQYF. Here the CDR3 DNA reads TGCGCCAGCAGCTTGAGCGCTAGCGGCACAGATACGCAGTATTTT.

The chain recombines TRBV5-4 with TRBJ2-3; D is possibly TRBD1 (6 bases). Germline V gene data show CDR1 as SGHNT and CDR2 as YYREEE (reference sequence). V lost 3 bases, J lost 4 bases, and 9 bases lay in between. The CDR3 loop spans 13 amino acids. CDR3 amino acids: CASSSQGADTQYF. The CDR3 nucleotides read TGTGCCAGCAGCTCACAGGGAGCAGATACGCAGTATTTT.

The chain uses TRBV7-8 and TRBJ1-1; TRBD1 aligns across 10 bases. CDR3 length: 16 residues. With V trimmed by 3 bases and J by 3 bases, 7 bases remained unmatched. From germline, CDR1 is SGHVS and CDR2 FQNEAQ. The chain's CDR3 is CASSFPGTGADTEAFF. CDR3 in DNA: TGTGCCAGCAGCTTCCCCGGGACAGGGGCGGACACTGAAGCTTTCTTT.

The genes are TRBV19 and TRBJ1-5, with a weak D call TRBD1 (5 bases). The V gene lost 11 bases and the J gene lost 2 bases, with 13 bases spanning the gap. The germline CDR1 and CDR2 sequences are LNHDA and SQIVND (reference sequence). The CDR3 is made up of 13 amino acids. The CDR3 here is CAVWGSGNQPQHF. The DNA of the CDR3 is TGTGCCGTTTGGGGGTCGGGCAATCAGCCCCAGCATTTT.

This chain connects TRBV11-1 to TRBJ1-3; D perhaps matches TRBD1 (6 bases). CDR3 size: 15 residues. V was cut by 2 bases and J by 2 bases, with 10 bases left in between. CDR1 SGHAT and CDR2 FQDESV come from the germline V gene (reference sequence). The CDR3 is CASSLFTGTGNTIYF. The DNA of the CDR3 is TGTGCCAGCAGCTTATTTACAGGGACTGGAAACACCATATATTTT.